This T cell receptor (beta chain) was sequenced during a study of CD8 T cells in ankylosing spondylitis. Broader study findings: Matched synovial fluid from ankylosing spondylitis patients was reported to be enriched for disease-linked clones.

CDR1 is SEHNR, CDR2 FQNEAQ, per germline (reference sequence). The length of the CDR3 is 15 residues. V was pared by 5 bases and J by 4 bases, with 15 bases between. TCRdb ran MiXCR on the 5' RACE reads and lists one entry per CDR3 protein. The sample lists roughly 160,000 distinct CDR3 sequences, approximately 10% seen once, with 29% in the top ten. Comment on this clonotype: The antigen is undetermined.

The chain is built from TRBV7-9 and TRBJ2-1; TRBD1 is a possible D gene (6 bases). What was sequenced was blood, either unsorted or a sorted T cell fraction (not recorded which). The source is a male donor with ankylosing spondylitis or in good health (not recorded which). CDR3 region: CASSQQGARYNEQFF. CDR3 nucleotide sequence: TGTGCCAGCAGCCAACAGGGAGCTCGTTACAATGAGCAGTTCTTC.